This T cell receptor beta chain was captured in a study of T cell changes during pregnancy in multiple sclerosis (dated by TCRdb to the late 2010s). Regarding the complete study: In women with multiple sclerosis, the researchers looked at how the T cell repertoire shifted as pregnancy progressed.

Libraries came from the immunoSEQ multiplex PCR assay. Not all clones reach the TCRdb copy of this immuneACCESS table, which keeps in-frame sequences only. Checked studies attribute under half of the gap to unresolved V genes and leave the rest unexplained. Here the sample has fewer than 150,000 clones; 96% occur a single time. The top ten clonotypes cover around 0.46% of the sample. Based on the germline V gene, the CDR1 and CDR2 sequences are SGDLS and YYNGEE. V has 5 bases trimmed and J has 4 bases trimmed; junction bases matching no gene number 9. Taken from cysteine to phenylalanine, the CDR3 has 15 residues. Only the CDR3 region is kept as DNA, spanning 45 bases read in frame from base 1. In regard to this clone: No cognate antigen has been identified for it. Within one base of it there is no much larger clone, and no base qualities were kept.

The sample was peripheral blood, taken after pregnancy. The chain is encoded by TRBV9 joined to TRBJ1-5, and 7 junctional nucleotides match TRBD1. The sequence was obtained from a female donor with multiple sclerosis, enrolled in a pregnancy study. Read as DNA, the sequence is TGTGCCAGCAGTCGTGGGACAGCGAATAATCAGCCCCAGCATTTT. Its product reads: CASSRGTANNQPQHF.